The TCR beta chain under discussion was sequenced for a study of blood T cell repertoires in COVID-19. Libraries were prepared by immunoSEQ multiplex PCR; TCRdb keeps only in-frame clonotypes and omits some of them. The sample carries 80,000 to 90,000 clones, around nine tenths recorded once. CDR3 length: 13 residues. Germline V gene sequence: CDR1 SGHNT, CDR2 YYREEE (reference sequence). The ends were cut back, 1 base at V and 2 bases at J, with 6 bases in the middle. The sequence derives from a man between 60 and 75 years old with acute or convalescent COVID-19. The chain has TRBV5-4 and TRBJ2-5; D is ambiguous. The sample comprised peripheral blood. CDR3 DNA sequence: TGTGCCAGCAGCTTGACGGTACAAGAGACCCAGTACTTC. The encoded protein is CASSLTVQETQYF.